Listed below are T cell receptor beta chains from one sample, sequenced in a study of T cell repertoires in cytomegalovirus infection. TCRdb analysed the reads with MiXCR anew, one entry per CDR3 protein. The sample shows around 300,000 distinct CDR3 sequences, just under 25% of them seen only once. These TCRs are of unknown antigen specificity. The sequences come from cultured PBMCs, collected from culture after CMV antigen stimulation. The receptors shown here come from a human donor in good health (CMV status not recorded). Some clones in this sample may be carry-over from other donors' samples. Both conserved end residues are trimmed from each CDR3.

v_gene: TRBV7-2; CDR3aa: ASSLGLAGGALSSSYEQY
v_gene: TRBV7-4; CDR3aa: ASSRTETRREQF
v_gene: TRBV4-2; CDR3aa: ASSQDQGQETQY
v_gene: TRBV5-4; CDR3aa: ASSLETNYGYT
v_gene: TRBV27; CDR3aa: ASRPQAVVGNTIY
v_gene: TRBV14; CDR3aa: ASSQGRGYGYT
v_gene: TRBV4-1; CDR3aa: ASSLQSGYEQF
v_gene: TRBV7-2; CDR3aa: ASSSGTVLAGRLYNEQF
v_gene: TRBV7-9; CDR3aa: ASSSRQGDTEAF
v_gene: TRBV7-2; CDR3aa: ASSLGQGARGNYGYT
v_gene: TRBV4-3; CDR3aa: ASSHTFLGGELF
v_gene: TRBV7-6; CDR3aa: ASSLLTRNTEAF
v_gene: TRBV7-2; CDR3aa: ASSLGDRGLQPQH
v_gene: TRBV7-2; CDR3aa: ASSPGGSQREAF
v_gene: TRBV20-1; CDR3aa: SARDTTDYEQY
v_gene: TRBV27; CDR3aa: ASSLSPGLNTEAF
v_gene: TRBV6-2/TRBV6-3; CDR3aa: ATASSSGRPTGELF
v_gene: TRBV7-2; CDR3aa: ASSPDRSLTRGNEQF
v_gene: TRBV6-5; CDR3aa: ASSRNGLAGDNEQF
v_gene: TRBV19; CDR3aa: ASSMGLAGVRETQY